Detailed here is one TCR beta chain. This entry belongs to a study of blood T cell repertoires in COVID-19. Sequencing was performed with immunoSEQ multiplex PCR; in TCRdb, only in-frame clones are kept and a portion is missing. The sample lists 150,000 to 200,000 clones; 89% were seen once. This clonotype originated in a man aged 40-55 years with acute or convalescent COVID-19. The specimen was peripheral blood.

The CDR3, as DNA: TGTGCCAGCAGTACCACAGGGTCACCGGAAGCTTTCTTT. As protein: CASSTTGSPEAFF. The genes are TRBV6-5 and TRBJ1-1; D perhaps matches TRBD1 (6 bases). This CDR3 is built from 13 residues. Germline V gene lookup returns CDR1 MNHEY and CDR2 SVGAGI. V was pared by 5 bases and J by 8 bases, with 15 bases between.